This entry features one T cell receptor (beta chain) sequence. Its antigen is currently not known. No base qualities exist here, and no much larger clone lies one base off it. The collaborating institutions used their own protocols to collect whole blood in K2EDTA tubes. For TCRbeta analysis, collaborator samples were shipped as frozen whole blood, as isolated PBMCs, or as DNA extracted from either sample type. The data were taken from a study of blood T cell repertoires in COVID-19 (dated by TCRdb to the early 2020s). Broadly, across the study: Collaborator samples came from the United States, Italy and Spain and covered acute and convalescent phases of COVID-19. The material from the prospective study consisted of cDNA or gDNA derived from T cells, B-cell-depleted T cells, or PBMCs. Deeply sampled blood TCRbeta repertoires from subjects exposed to, actively infected with, or recovered from COVID-19 were included in the dataset. Where available, HLA class I and class II types were obtained from metadata supplied by the sample provider rather than from assay-based typing. The sample metadata nearly always contained a de-identified subject ID, COVID-19 status, age in years and sex. Samples came from the ongoing ImmuneRACE study (first 160 participants) plus 1,254 subjects from 6 global collaborators. The repertoires were released in a freely available public database meant as a resource for research on the immune response to SARS-CoV-2.

Points the paper makes about the study in general: How much clinical and demographic metadata was included differed by source and by participant, and the metadata was provided uncurated.

After removal of 1 base from V and 7 bases from J, the junction retains 4 bases not matched to a gene. Taken from the germline V gene (reference sequence), the CDR1 and CDR2 loops are LGHDT and YNNKEL. From its cysteine to its phenylalanine, the CDR3 spans 14 amino acids. The retained sequence is limited to the CDR3, 42 bases, with the frame set at the first base. The immunoSEQ Assay, a bias-controlled multiplex PCR, was used to amplify TCRbeta CDR3 regions from genomic DNA. The authors processed their data as follows. Within the assay, amplification of reference gene primers was used to estimate how many nucleated cells each sample contained. To quantify the absolute abundance of each unique TCRbeta CDR3 rearrangement, sequence reads were collapsed and filtered. For each sample, productive Simpson clonality was calculated by taking the square root of Simpson's diversity index across productive rearrangements. In TCRdb, the immuneACCESS table is reduced to in-frame sequences with V and J assigned. These tables do not hold every clone; where another copy was compared, an unresolved V gene accounts for under half, and the others remain unexplained. That table gives V, J and clone size, and the DNA gave D and trimming. The sample profile shows roughly 130,000 clones; 70% to 80% of them were found once. The top ten clones comprise roughly 17% of the sample.

This receptor was obtained from a man in his forties or fifties with acute or convalescent COVID-19. The chain couples TRBV3-1 (or the pseudogene TRBV3-2) to TRBJ2-3; 8 middle bases align to TRBD2. The sample taken for sequencing was peripheral blood. The DNA sequence is as follows: TGTGCCAGCAGCCAAGCGGGGGGGCGGCATACGCAGTATTTT. It encodes CASSQAGGRHTQYF.